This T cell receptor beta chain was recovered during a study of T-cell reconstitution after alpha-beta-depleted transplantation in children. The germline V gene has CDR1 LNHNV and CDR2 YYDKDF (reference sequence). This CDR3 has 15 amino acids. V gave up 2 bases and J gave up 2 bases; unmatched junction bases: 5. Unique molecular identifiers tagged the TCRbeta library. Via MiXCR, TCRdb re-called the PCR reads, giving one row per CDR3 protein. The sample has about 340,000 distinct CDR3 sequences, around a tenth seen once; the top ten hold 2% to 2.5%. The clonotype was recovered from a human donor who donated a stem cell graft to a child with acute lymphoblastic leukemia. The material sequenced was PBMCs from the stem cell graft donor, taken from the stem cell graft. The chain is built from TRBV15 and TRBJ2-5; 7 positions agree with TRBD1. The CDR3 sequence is CATSRPTGAQETQYF. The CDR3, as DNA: TGTGCCACCAGCAGACCCACAGGGGCGCAAGAGACCCAGTACTTC.